Listed here is a single T cell receptor beta chain. This record belongs to a study of shared clonotypes between healthy human individuals. This table comes from immunoSEQ multiplex PCR, and its TCRdb copy is limited to in-frame clones, with some not included. The sample has approximately 2.5 million clones; more than 85% are singletons. CDR3 length: 18 amino acids. J was trimmed by 5 bases and V by 3 bases; bases with no gene match: 13. CDR1 and CDR2 (germline): SGHAT, FQNNGV. Sequences were obtained from naive CD4+ T cells from PBMCs. Indicated subset: CD45RA+ positively selected. The receptor comes from a man aged 18 to 30 in good health. Some clones in this sample may be carry-over from other donors' samples. The gene calls are TRBV11-2 and TRBJ2-5; TRBD1 matches 12 bases. The chain's CDR3 is CASSFGTGGRLGLETQYF. CDR3 nucleotide sequence: TGTGCCAGCAGCTTCGGGACAGGGGGCCGCCTGGGCCTGGAGACCCAGTACTTC.